A single sample is the source of the 17 T cell receptor beta chains below, sequenced in a study of shared clonotypes between healthy human individuals. Clones were sequenced by immunoSEQ multiplex PCR, and TCRdb holds only the in-frame ones, with some missing. The sample lists a few million clones, more than 85% occurring once. The sample was naive CD4+ T cells from PBMCs. Specified subset: CD45RA+ positively selected. The receptors were sampled from a man aged 18 to 30 in good health. Some clones in this sample may be carry-over from other donors' samples.

This clone was observed a handful of times. V and J are TRBV9 and TRBJ1-1; D remains ambiguous. The germline V and J ends were trimmed by 0 bases and 5 bases, with 8 bases remaining between them. The CDR3 totals 13 residues. CDR1 and CDR2 (germline): SGDLS, YYNGEE. CDR3 sequence: CASSVELGTEAFF. CDR3 sequence (DNA): TGTGCCAGCAGCGTAGAGTTGGGAACTGAAGCTTTCTTT.

This rearrangement joins TRBV20-1 to TRBJ2-1, with no clear D. V was clipped by 1 base and J by 9 bases, with 7 bases between them. Germline-derived CDR1 and CDR2 are DFQATT and SNEGSKA (reference sequence). The CDR3 is 11 amino acids. CDR3 nucleotide sequence: TGCAGTGCTAGAGGGACCGGTGAGCAGTTCTTC. Protein product: CSARGTGEQFF.

The rearrangement uses TRBV5-1 and TRBJ2-1; D gene unclear. The ends were cut back, 0 bases at V and 9 bases at J, with 7 bases in the middle. The CDR3 runs 12 residues. CDR1 is SGHRS and CDR2 is YFSETQ in the germline V gene. The CDR3, as DNA: TGCGCCAGCAGCTTGGCGGAGCGTGAGCAGTTCTTC. It codes for CASSLAEREQFF.

The V and J genes are TRBV28 and TRBJ1-2, with D possibly being TRBD1 (5 bases). V was shortened by 5 bases and J by 8 bases, with 18 bases between the two germline ends. Germline values: CDR1 MDHEN, CDR2 SYDVKM. The CDR3 length is 14 residues. CDR3 sequence (DNA): TGTGCCAGCAGTGACCCGGGACGGCCGGCGGGCTACACCTTC. As protein: CASSDPGRPAGYTF.

This sequence joins TRBV5-5 and TRBJ2-7, with D tentatively TRBD1 (6 bases). V lost 0 bases to trimming and J lost 6 bases, with 7 bases between them. Germline CDR1 is SGHKS and CDR2 is YYEKEE (reference sequence). This CDR3 region has 12 residues. CDR3 bases: TGTGCCAGCAGCTTGGTGGGGGCCGAGCAGTACTTC. Amino acids: CASSLVGAEQYF. Complete variable domain (other parts from reference TRBV5-5 and TRBJ2-7): DAGVTQSPTHLIKTRGQQVTLRCSPISGHKSVSWYQQVLGQGPQFIFQYYEKEERGRGNFPDRFSARQFPNYSSELNVNALLLGDSALYLCASSLVGAEQYFGPGTRLTVT.

The rearrangement links TRBV10-3 to TRBJ2-2; 11 nucleotides agree with TRBD1. Germline V CDR1 and CDR2: ENHRY, SYGVKD. V lost 10 bases, J lost 4 bases, and 5 bases stayed unmatched. The length of the CDR3 is 14 residues. The CDR3 nucleotides are TGTGCCACAACCGGGACAGGGGGCACCGGGGAGCTGTTTTTT. Protein sequence: CATTGTGGTGELFF.

This chain links TRBV19 with TRBJ1-5, with a possible D match to TRBD1 (5 bases). The CDR3 extends over 14 amino acids. V gave up 6 bases and J gave up 7 bases, with 16 bases separating them. Germline V gene lookup returns CDR1 LNHDA and CDR2 SQIVND (reference sequence). CDR3 sequence reads: CASRDGGSRQPQHF. CDR3 nucleotides: TGTGCCAGTAGGGACGGGGGATCCAGACAGCCCCAGCATTTT.

V and J are TRBV5-1 and TRBJ2-3; TRBD2 matches at 10 bases. The CDR3 loop spans 16 amino acids. Per germline, CDR1 SGHRS and CDR2 YFSETQ. V trimming: 4 bases; J trimming: 4 bases; junction bases outside the gene matches: 9. The CDR3 spells CASSLSGTSVPDTQYF. The CDR3 DNA reads TGCGCCAGCAGCCTCTCCGGGACTAGCGTTCCAGATACGCAGTATTTT.

J is TRBJ2-2 and V is TRBV11-2; tentative D call: TRBD2 (5 bases). The CDR3 runs 15 residues. The V gene lost 6 bases and the J gene lost 0 bases, with 11 bases spanning the gap. CDR1 and CDR2 from the germline V gene are SGHAT and FQNNGV. The CDR3 DNA reads as TGTGCCAGCAGGGAATCCGGGGCGAACACCGGGGAGCTGTTTTTT. This encodes CASRESGANTGELFF.

A single count supports this clone. The V gene is TRBV10-3, the J gene TRBJ2-3; 8 nucleotides align to TRBD2. This CDR3 has 14 amino acids. Germline CDR1 ENHRY, CDR2 SYGVKD. With 7 bases clipped from V and 3 bases from J, the junction kept 6 bases outside the gene matches. The CDR3 protein is CAITPREGTDTQYF. CDR3 in DNA: TGTGCCATCACCCCTCGGGAGGGTACAGATACGCAGTATTTT.

J is TRBJ1-6 and V is TRBV28, with a tentative D call TRBD1 (6 bases). This CDR3 is built from 17 residues. V lost 6 bases, J lost 4 bases, and 19 bases lay in between. Germline V gene data show CDR1 as MDHEN and CDR2 as SYDVKM. The CDR3 DNA reads TGTGCCAGCAGCAAAACCCCCCCAGGGGCGTATAATTCACCCCTCCACTTT. As protein: CASSKTPPGAYNSPLHF.

About this clone itself: The sample has other DNA sequences that encode this CDR3 too. The rearrangement links TRBV5-1 to TRBJ2-3; 9 nucleotides align to TRBD2. The CDR3 sequence is 16 residues long. Per the germline V gene, CDR1 is SGHRS and CDR2 is YFSETQ. V gave up 2 bases and J gave up 0 bases; unmatched junction bases: 4. CDR3 sequence (DNA): TGCGCCAGCAGCTTAGGACTAGCGACAAGCACAGATACGCAGTATTTT. Amino acid sequence: CASSLGLATSTDTQYF.

V is TRBV28 and J is TRBJ2-1, with 9 bases identical to TRBD1. Germline loops: CDR1 MDHEN, CDR2 SYDVKM. The V and J ends lost 6 bases and 3 bases, in that order; junction bases with no gene match: 12. This CDR3 is 17 amino acids long. The CDR3 DNA reads as TGTGCCAGCAGGGGGGGACAGGGCAAACCCATCTACAATGAGCAGTTCTTC. As protein: CASRGGQGKPIYNEQFF. Full variable domain (rest looked up from reference TRBV28 and TRBJ2-1): DVKVTQSSRYLVKRTGEKVFLECVQDMDHENMFWYRQDPGLGLRLIYFSYDVKMKEKGDIPEGYSVSREKKERFSLILESASTNQTSMYLCASRGGQGKPIYNEQFFGPGTRLTVL.

V usage is TRBV28 and J usage is TRBJ1-2; tentative D call: TRBD1 (6 bases). Germline V gives CDR1 MDHEN, CDR2 SYDVKM. Trimming left V 2 bases short and J 0 bases short, with 13 bases between. The CDR3 length is 16 residues. CDR3 in DNA: TGTGCCAGCAGTTTACAAGGGGGGGCCGCTAACTATGGCTACACCTTC. The encoded protein is CASSLQGGAANYGYTF.

This rearrangement joins TRBV9 to TRBJ2-1; 8 bases agree with TRBD2. CDR1 SGDLS and CDR2 YYNGEE come from the germline V gene. V lost 3 bases and J lost 0; bases outside the gene matches: 2. The CDR3 is 15 residues long. The CDR3 sequence is CASSAGRASYNEQFF. The CDR3 nucleotides are TGTGCCAGCAGCGCCGGGAGGGCCTCCTACAATGAGCAGTTCTTC.

V and J are TRBV7-2 and TRBJ1-4; 11 bases are a match to TRBD1. CDR1 and CDR2 (germline): SGHTA, FQGNSA. CDR3 length: 14 amino acids. V was clipped by 5 bases and J by 8 bases; unmatched bases: 4. CDR3 in amino acids: CASSQDRGREKLFF. CDR3 bases: TGTGCCAGCAGCCAGGACAGGGGGCGGGAAAAACTGTTTTTT.

The CDR3 DNA reads as TGTGCCAGCAGCTGGGGGACTAGCGGGAGTCTCGATGAGCAGTTCTTC. This codes for CASSWGTSGSLDEQFF. The J gene is TRBJ2-1, the V gene TRBV7-9, with 14 bases that match TRBD2. This CDR3 contains 16 residues. V was clipped by 4 bases and J by 8 bases; unmatched bases: 7. The germline V gene encodes CDR1 SEHNR and CDR2 FQNEAQ (reference sequence). Filled out from reference TRBV7-9 and TRBJ2-1, the complete variable domain reads DTGVSQNPRHKITKRGQNVTFRCDPISEHNRLYWYRQTLGQGPEFLTYFQNEAQLEKSRLLSDRFSAERPKGSFSTLEIQRTEQGDSAMYLCASSWGTSGSLDEQFFGPGTRLTVL.